This T cell receptor (beta chain) was recorded in a study of identical twins. CDR3 length equals 15 residues. V trimming: 6 bases; J trimming: 4 bases; junction bases outside the gene matches: 9. The germline CDR1 and CDR2 sequences are MDHEN and SYDVKM. Study-wide results and limits: Twin sharing of out-of-frame TCR alpha was underestimated by models in monozygotic pairs.

MiXCR, applied by TCRdb to the 5' RACE reads, yields one record per CDR3 protein. This sample carries 1.5 million or so distinct CDR3 sequences, about 31% of them seen once, and the ten largest clones take around 0.3%. Concerning this clonotype: Its target is not known.

The chain recombines TRBV28 with TRBJ1-2, with 9 bases aligning to TRBD1. This clonotype was obtained from a newborn girl in good health. The sample comprised cord blood. The CDR3 loop reads CASSKLGTGRYGYTF. The CDR3 nucleotides read TGTGCCAGCAGCAAACTCGGGACAGGGCGCTATGGCTACACCTTC.